Below, 7 T cell receptor beta chains from the same sample are listed, as sequenced in a study of T cells after yellow fever vaccination. MiXCR was run by TCRdb on the 5' RACE reads, yielding one entry per CDR3 protein. The table lists hundreds of thousands of distinct CDR3 sequences, approximately 12% of them singletons. The specimen comprised PBMCs, sampled on the day of the yellow fever booster vaccination. The receptors derive from a man aged 25-40 years who received the YFV17D yellow fever vaccine.

This clonotype was seen more than once but under ten times. J is TRBJ1-1 and V is TRBV7-2, with a possible D match to TRBD1 (5 bases). This CDR3 has 14 amino acids. The V and J ends lost 5 bases and 3 bases respectively, with 13 bases between them. Per the germline V gene, CDR1 is SGHTA and CDR2 is FQGNSA. CDR3: CASSPTRTYTEAFF. The CDR3 DNA follows: TGTGCCAGCAGCCCAACGAGGACATACACTGAAGCTTTCTTT.

The V call is TRBV18, the J call TRBJ1-1; TRBD1 aligns across 7 bases. Looked up from germline, CDR1 is KGHSH and CDR2 is LQKENI. V trimming: 3 bases; J trimming: 8 bases; junction bases outside the gene matches: 6. CDR3 length equals 13 residues. The CDR3 coding sequence is TGTGCCAGCTCACCCACAGGGGCCCCCGAAGCTTTCTTT. It is translated as CASSPTGAPEAFF.

The chain recombines TRBV7-8 with TRBJ1-4; D not resolved. In germline, CDR1 is SGHVS, CDR2 FQNEAQ. The length of the CDR3 is 12 residues. Trimming took 5 bases from V and 9 from J, leaving 10 bases between them. DNA of the CDR3: TGTGCCAGCAGCACATCATCCCAAAAACTGTTTTTT. This codes for CASSTSSQKLFF.

The chain combines TRBV10-1 with TRBJ2-2; D gene ambiguous. The V end lost 2 bases, the J end lost 7 bases, and 8 bases lay between the germline ends. Per the germline V gene, CDR1 is WNHNN and CDR2 is SYGVQD (reference sequence). The CDR3 is 13 residues long. CDR3 sequence reads: CASSELRGGELFF. In nucleotides, the CDR3 is TGCGCCAGCAGTGAGCTCCGAGGCGGGGAGCTGTTTTTT.

This clonotype was counted only a few times. This chain joins TRBV9 and TRBJ2-1; 14 positions agree with TRBD2. Germline V gene data show CDR1 as SGDLS and CDR2 as YYNGEE. This CDR3 is 16 amino acids long. The V and J ends lost 3 bases and 6 bases, in that order; junction bases with no gene match: 5. This CDR3 is CASSAPGTSGSNEQFF. The DNA of the CDR3 is TGTGCCAGCAGCGCCCCTGGGACTAGCGGGAGCAATGAGCAGTTCTTC. Full variable domain (outside the CDR3, taken from reference TRBV9 and TRBJ2-1): DSGVTQTPKHLITATGQRVTLRCSPRSGDLSVYWYQQSLDQGLQFLIQYYNGEERAKGNILERFSAQQFPDLHSELNLSSLELGDSALYFCASSAPGTSGSNEQFFGPGTRLTVL.

This chain links TRBV7-2 with TRBJ2-7; 9 nucleotides align to TRBD1. From germline, CDR1 is SGHTA and CDR2 FQGNSA. The CDR3 has 16 residues. The J segment lost 4 bases and the V segment lost 1 base, leaving 8 bases of the junction unmatched. CDR3 bases: TGTGCCAGCAGCTTAGGCGGCGGACAGGGGAAATACGAGCAGTACTTC. Translating it yields CASSLGGGQGKYEQYF.

There are many counts of this clonotype. The rearrangement uses TRBV15 and TRBJ2-2, with D perhaps TRBD2 (5 bases). Germline V gene lookup returns CDR1 LNHNV and CDR2 YYDKDF (reference sequence). The CDR3 is 12 residues long. V was shortened by 3 bases and J by 7 bases, with 6 bases between the two germline ends. CDR3 region: CATSRDFGELFF. The CDR3 DNA reads as TGTGCCACCAGCAGGGACTTCGGGGAGCTGTTTTTT.